These 32 T cell receptor beta chains came from one sample sequenced in a study of T-cell memory formation after mild COVID-19. TCRdb itself ran the 5' RACE reads through MiXCR, one entry per CDR3 protein. The data contain 550,000 to 650,000 distinct CDR3 sequences, approximately 15% of them singletons. The material sequenced was PBMCs or a T cell subset sorted from them (not recorded which). The receptors here all came from an adult woman who had mild COVID-19 (a few samples of this study predate the infection). Cell type and time point are not known.

J is TRBJ2-5 and V is TRBV7-8, with 11 bases that match TRBD1. V lost 6 bases, J lost 5 bases, and 5 bases stayed unmatched. This CDR3 is built from 14 residues. From germline, CDR1 is SGHVS and CDR2 FQNEAQ. CDR3: CASRRTGGRETQYF. For the CDR3, the DNA is TGTGCCAGCAGACGGACAGGGGGCCGGGAGACCCAGTACTTC.

In this sample, this clonotype turned up many times. The chain uses TRBV5-5 and TRBJ2-7; D unclear. There are 12 residues in the CDR3. V lost 3 bases and J 2 bases, leaving 6 bases between the germline ends. Germline V gene lookup returns CDR1 SGHKS and CDR2 YYEKEE (reference sequence). CDR3 nucleotide sequence: TGTGCCAGCAGCTGGGGTCCCTACGAGCAGTACTTC. It specifies CASSWGPYEQYF.

The chain couples TRBV9 to TRBJ2-2, with D possibly TRBD2 on 5 matching bases. Germline CDR1 is SGDLS and CDR2 is YYNGEE. Between the trimmed V and J ends, which lost 3 bases and 0 bases, there was a span of 12 bases. The CDR3 is 16 amino acids. CDR3 sequence (DNA): TGTGCCAGCAGCGAAGCGGCGGTTGCGAACACCGGGGAGCTGTTTTTT. Its protein is CASSEAAVANTGELFF.

At least ten counts were recorded for this clonotype. V gene TRBV6-5 combines with J gene TRBJ2-4; no clear D gene. The CDR3 loop spans 13 amino acids. Germline V CDR1 and CDR2: MNHEY, SVGAGI. The ends were cut back, 4 bases at V and 6 bases at J, with 10 bases in the middle. The CDR3 DNA sequence: TGTGCCAGCAGTTCCGGCCCAGGAAACATTCAGTACTTC. As protein: CASSSGPGNIQYF.

V gene TRBV7-9 combines with J gene TRBJ2-5; 7 bases are shared with TRBD1. The CDR3 extends over 14 amino acids. V trimming: 4 bases; J trimming: 5 bases; junction bases outside the gene matches: 7. Germline V gene lookup returns CDR1 SEHNR and CDR2 FQNEAQ (reference sequence). The CDR3 is CASSSGGPGETQYF. CDR3 in DNA: TGTGCCAGCAGCTCAGGGGGTCCCGGGGAGACCCAGTACTTC.

J is TRBJ2-2 and V is TRBV6-5, with 16 bases that match TRBD2. The CDR3 consists of 19 residues. Germline CDR1 reads MNHEY; CDR2 reads SVGAGI. With V trimmed by 0 bases and J by 3 bases, 4 bases remained unmatched. Here the CDR3 reads CASSYSGTSGRVDTGELFF. CDR3 DNA sequence: TGTGCCAGCAGTTACTCCGGGACTAGCGGGAGGGTCGACACCGGGGAGCTGTTTTTT.

The table lists this clonotype with a few counts. The genes are TRBV11-2 and TRBJ1-1; maybe TRBD1 (6 bases). The CDR3 runs 15 residues. Per germline, CDR1 SGHAT and CDR2 FQNNGV. The ends were cut back, 0 bases at V and 6 bases at J, with 14 bases in the middle. This CDR3 reads CASSLDRQASSEAFF. CDR3 sequence (DNA): TGTGCCAGCAGCTTAGACCGACAGGCATCTTCTGAAGCTTTCTTT.

The chain joins TRBV3-1 to TRBJ1-1; D unclear. CDR1 is LGHDT and CDR2 is YNNKEL in the germline V gene (reference sequence). This CDR3 contains 9 residues. The V and J ends lost 4 bases and 10 bases respectively, with 4 bases between them. As DNA, the CDR3 is TGTGCCAGCAGCCGGAGAGCTTTCTTT. Protein sequence: CASSRRAFF.

This clonotype was seen a handful of times. The genes are TRBV5-1 and TRBJ2-1; TRBD1 matches 7 bases. Per germline, CDR1 SGHRS and CDR2 YFSETQ. CDR3 length: 14 residues. V was pared by 4 bases and J by 5 bases, with 6 bases of the junction left unmatched. The CDR3 protein is CASSEGTEDNEQFF. In nucleotides, the CDR3 is TGCGCCAGCAGCGAAGGGACAGAAGACAATGAGCAGTTCTTC.

The rearrangement links TRBV12-3 or TRBV12-4 to TRBJ2-1, with TRBD2 identical over 7 bases. The CDR3 loop spans 17 amino acids. V shed 4 bases, J shed 5 bases, and the junction held 14 bases outside the gene matches. CDR3 bases: TGTGCCAGCAGTTCCCACGTGGGGAGGGCCAGAGACAATGAGCAGTTCTTC. Encoded protein: CASSSHVGRARDNEQFF.

A few counts support this clonotype. This sequence joins TRBV5-1 and TRBJ2-7, with D possibly matching TRBD1 (6 bases). This CDR3 is built from 15 residues. V lost 2 bases and J lost 0, with 12 bases in between. CDR1 and CDR2 from the germline V gene are SGHRS and YFSETQ. The DNA for the CDR3 is TGCGCCAGCAGCTTCGAGGGGGTGTCCTCCTACGAGCAGTACTTC. Protein sequence: CASSFEGVSSYEQYF. Using reference TRBV5-1 and TRBJ2-7 for the parts outside the CDR3, the full variable domain is KAGVTQTPRYLIKTRGQQVTLSCSPISGHRSVSWYQQTPGQGLQFLFEYFSETQRNKGNFPGRFSGRQFSNSRSEMNVSTLELGDSALYLCASSFEGVSSYEQYFGPGTRLTVT.

The rearrangement links TRBV7-9 to TRBJ1-1, with D unclear. Germline loops: CDR1 SEHNR, CDR2 FQNEAQ (reference sequence). The ends were cut back, 1 base at V and 2 bases at J, with 11 bases in the middle. The CDR3 consists of 15 residues. The CDR3 DNA reads as TGTGCCAGCAGCTTAGAACAGACCCGAAACACTGAAGCTTTCTTT. Amino acids: CASSLEQTRNTEAFF.

The chain recombines TRBV3-1 with TRBJ2-3, with 8 bases aligning to TRBD2. This CDR3 has 15 amino acids. Per the germline V gene, CDR1 is LGHDT and CDR2 is YNNKEL (reference sequence). The junction had 6 bases not matched to a gene; V was cut back by 1 base and J by 6 bases. The CDR3 here is CASSQGGTREDTQYF. The CDR3, as DNA: TGTGCCAGCAGCCAAGGCGGGACTAGAGAGGATACGCAGTATTTT.

This clonotype was seen only a few times. This chain links TRBV7-9 with TRBJ2-7; maybe TRBD1 (5 bases). V shed 10 bases and J shed 0 bases, with 16 bases lying between them. Germline CDR1 is SEHNR and CDR2 is FQNEAQ (reference sequence). The CDR3 extends over 14 amino acids. Here the CDR3 reads CAIAKTANSYEQYF. CDR3 DNA: TGTGCCATCGCGAAGACAGCGAACTCCTACGAGCAGTACTTC. Full variable domain (missing parts from reference TRBV7-9 and TRBJ2-7): DTGVSQNPRHKITKRGQNVTFRCDPISEHNRLYWYRQTLGQGPEFLTYFQNEAQLEKSRLLSDRFSAERPKGSFSTLEIQRTEQGDSAMYLCAIAKTANSYEQYFGPGTRLTVT.

DNA for the CDR3: TGTGCCAGCAGCCAAGATGGGGGTGGCTACACCTTC. Residues: CASSQDGGGYTF. The genes are TRBV3-1 and TRBJ1-2, with TRBD1 as a possible D gene (5 bases). The CDR3 totals 12 residues. The germline V gene encodes CDR1 LGHDT and CDR2 YNNKEL (reference sequence). V lost 0 bases, J lost 7 bases, and 6 bases lay in between.

The chain joins TRBV24-1 to TRBJ2-2, with D maybe TRBD1 (5 bases). This CDR3 has 14 residues. Per germline, CDR1 KGHDR and CDR2 SFDVKD. Trimming took off 9 bases at V and 5 bases at J, with 15 bases between the two ends. The CDR3 region is CATQQVLGTGELFF. As DNA, the CDR3 is TGTGCCACCCAACAGGTCTTAGGAACCGGGGAGCTGTTTTTT.

This clonotype has a handful of counts. This chain joins TRBV6-2 or TRBV6-3 and TRBJ2-1; D uncertain. CDR3 length: 12 residues. Germline V lookup: CDR1 MNHEY, CDR2 SVGEGT. Trimming removed 4 bases at V and 7 bases at J, with 8 bases between. Here the CDR3 DNA reads TGTGCCAGCAGTTCTGGGGTTAATGAGCAGTTCTTC. Its translation: CASSSGVNEQFF.

The table lists this clonotype with a few counts. The chain recombines TRBV24-1 with TRBJ2-2; the D is unclear. CDR3 length: 15 residues. The V gene's germline CDR1 is KGHDR and CDR2 SFDVKD. Deletions cut 3 bases from V and 5 bases from J, with 12 bases between. For the CDR3, the DNA is TGTGCCACCAGTGATACCCAGGCCCTTACCGGGGAGCTGTTTTTT. This codes for CATSDTQALTGELFF.

This sequence joins TRBV20-1 and TRBJ1-2, with 9 bases aligning to TRBD1. This CDR3 has 15 amino acids. The germline CDR1 and CDR2 sequences are DFQATT and SNEGSKA (reference sequence). V dropped 3 bases and J dropped 3; count of bases not matched to a gene: 8. This CDR3 is CSASAYRGLDYGYTF. CDR3 nucleotide sequence: TGCAGTGCTAGCGCCTACAGGGGGCTCGACTATGGCTACACCTTC.

The chain has TRBV5-1 and TRBJ2-5; D possibly corresponds to TRBD2 (6 bases). Trimming left V 3 bases short and J 0 bases short, with 9 bases between. The CDR3 runs to 14 residues. CDR1 SGHRS and CDR2 YFSETQ come from the germline V gene. Written as DNA, the CDR3 is TGCGCCAGCAGCTGGGGACTTAACCAAGAGACCCAGTACTTC. Protein: CASSWGLNQETQYF.

V usage is TRBV7-9 and J usage is TRBJ1-1; D ambiguous. V was trimmed by 5 bases and J by 6 bases, leaving 7 bases between them. This CDR3 region has 11 residues. CDR1 and CDR2 (germline): SEHNR, FQNEAQ (reference sequence). CDR3 coding DNA: TGTGCCAGCAGCCGGGAAGCTGAAGCTTTCTTT. Residues: CASSREAEAFF. Complete variable domain (other parts from reference TRBV7-9 and TRBJ1-1): DTGVSQNPRHKITKRGQNVTFRCDPISEHNRLYWYRQTLGQGPEFLTYFQNEAQLEKSRLLSDRFSAERPKGSFSTLEIQRTEQGDSAMYLCASSREAEAFFGQGTRLTVV.

The chain is built from TRBV30 and TRBJ1-5, with 7 bases that match TRBD1. CDR3 size: 15 residues. V lost 3 bases and J lost 3; bases outside the gene matches: 8. CDR1 and CDR2 (germline): GTSNPN, SVGIG (reference sequence). This CDR3 is CAWRTPGGANQPQHF. The CDR3 bases are TGTGCCTGGAGAACCCCAGGGGGTGCCAATCAGCCCCAGCATTTT.

The rearrangement uses TRBV7-6 and TRBJ2-1, with 7 positions matching TRBD2. CDR1 SGHVS and CDR2 FNYEAQ come from the germline V gene. This CDR3 has 14 residues. V was clipped by 2 bases and J by 8 bases; unmatched bases: 6. The CDR3 here is CASSLPSGGDEQFF. In nucleotides, the CDR3 is TGTGCCAGCAGCTTACCTAGCGGTGGAGATGAGCAGTTCTTC. Filled out from reference TRBV7-6 and TRBJ2-1, the complete variable domain reads GAGVSQSPRYKVTKRGQDVALRCDPISGHVSLYWYRQALGQGPEFLTYFNYEAQQDKSGLPNDRFSAERPEGSISTLTIQRTEQRDSAMYRCASSLPSGGDEQFFGPGTRLTVL.

V and J are TRBV2 and TRBJ2-2; 10 nucleotides align to TRBD1. The CDR3 has 15 amino acids. The V segment lost 4 bases and the J segment 5 bases; nucleotides outside the gene matches: 4. Per germline, CDR1 SNHLY and CDR2 FYNNEI. CDR3 in amino acids: CASSAGTGETGELFF. The CDR3 DNA follows: TGTGCCAGCAGTGCCGGGACAGGGGAAACCGGGGAGCTGTTTTTT.

The rearrangement links TRBV6-2 or TRBV6-3 to TRBJ1-2; the D is unclear. The germline V gene encodes CDR1 MNHEY and CDR2 SVGEGT. There are 14 residues in the CDR3. The V and J ends lost 0 bases and 2 bases respectively, with 7 bases between them. CDR3 sequence (DNA): TGTGCCAGCAGTTACTCGAACCAGAACTATGGCTACACCTTC. It yields the protein CASSYSNQNYGYTF.

The chain joins TRBV2 to TRBJ2-7; D unresolved. V was clipped by 6 bases and J by 2 bases, with 14 bases between them. The CDR3 sequence is 14 residues long. Germline CDR1 is SNHLY and CDR2 is FYNNEI. CDR3: CASRRSDGPYEQYF. CDR3 DNA: TGTGCCAGCAGAAGAAGCGACGGACCCTACGAGCAGTACTTC.

This clonotype came up many times. This chain uses TRBV12-3 or TRBV12-4 with TRBJ2-5; D may match TRBD1 or TRBD2 (6 bases each). V lost 5 bases, J lost 6 bases, and 16 bases lay in between. CDR3 length equals 14 residues. CDR3 DNA: TGTGCCAGCAGTCCCGATCGGGGGCGAAAGACCCAGTACTTC. Translating it yields CASSPDRGRKTQYF.

The chain recombines TRBV20-1 with TRBJ2-2; possibly TRBD1 for D (6 bases). In germline, CDR1 is DFQATT, CDR2 SNEGSKA (reference sequence). The CDR3 has 13 residues. V was pared by 4 bases and J by 15 bases, with 21 bases between. CDR3 loop: CSAIEGEQGLLFF. The DNA for the CDR3 is TGCAGTGCTATAGAGGGGGAACAGGGTCTATTGTTTTTT.

The chain carries TRBV29-1 and TRBJ1-1, with D possibly being TRBD1 (5 bases). In germline, CDR1 is SQVTM, CDR2 ANQGSEA. Trimming cost V 7 bases and J 1 base, with 10 bases left between them. The CDR3 extends over 12 amino acids. The CDR3 sequence is CSGRQGNTEAFF. CDR3 bases: TGCAGCGGGCGCCAGGGGAACACTGAAGCTTTCTTT.

The chain combines TRBV24-1 with TRBJ2-7; D may be TRBD1 (6 bases). Per germline, CDR1 KGHDR and CDR2 SFDVKD. Deletions cut 2 bases from V and 5 bases from J, with 15 bases between. This CDR3 is built from 15 residues. The CDR3 sequence: CATSDSRAYRDEQYF. The CDR3 DNA is TGTGCCACCAGTGATTCCCGGGCATACAGGGACGAGCAGTACTTC.

This clonotype was detected a few times. V gene TRBV2 combines with J gene TRBJ2-3; maybe TRBD2 (5 bases). Trimming left V 8 bases short and J 10 bases short, with 19 bases between. The CDR3 spans 13 residues. CDR1 SNHLY and CDR2 FYNNEI come from the germline V gene. The CDR3 DNA reads as TGTGCCAGCCAGAGACTAAGCAACGAAGCGCAGTATTTT. Translation gives CASQRLSNEAQYF.

This clonotype was detected only a few times. The rearrangement joins TRBV7-9 to TRBJ1-2; D gene ambiguous. Germline assignment: CDR1 SEHNR and CDR2 FQNEAQ (reference sequence). Trimming removed 5 bases from V and 4 bases from J, with 11 bases in between. The CDR3 totals 13 residues. The CDR3 here is CASSREQSYGYTF. The DNA of the CDR3 is TGTGCCAGCAGCCGTGAACAGTCCTATGGCTACACCTTC.